The rows below give T cell receptor beta chains drawn from one sample of a study of identical twins. TCRdb called the 5' RACE reads again in MiXCR, with one record for every CDR3 protein. The table includes roughly 250,000 distinct CDR3 sequences, over 12% detected once. Sequencing was done on a sample of memory (CD45RO+) T cells sorted from blood. The receptors come from a young woman in good health. The CDR3 runs from the conserved cysteine through the conserved F or W. A D gene is named only where the DNA matches it firmly. Rows give clone size only sometimes, using once, few, many, or a class for an expanded clone.

clone_size: few; d_call: TRBD2; j_call: TRBJ2-1; v_call: TRBV20-1; cdr3_nt: TGCAGTGCTAGAGCAGAGCGGGGGACCTACAATGAGCAGTTCTTC; cdr3_aa: CSARAERGTYNEQFF
clone_size: few; d_call: NA; j_call: TRBJ1-5; v_call: TRBV2; cdr3_nt: TGTGCCAGCAGCCGGGGTGGGCGCAATCAGCCCCAGCATTTT; cdr3_aa: CASSRGGRNQPQHF
clone_size: few; d_call: TRBD1; j_call: TRBJ1-1; v_call: TRBV29-1; cdr3_nt: TGCAGCGTTATAAGGACAGGGAACACTGAAGCTTTCTTT; cdr3_aa: CSVIRTGNTEAFF
clone_size: NA; d_call: TRBD2; j_call: TRBJ2-1; v_call: TRBV19; cdr3_nt: TGTGCCAGTACCTCGGGAGGAAACCGATACAATGAGCAGTTCTTC; cdr3_aa: CASTSGGNRYNEQFF
clone_size: NA; d_call: TRBD1; j_call: TRBJ1-5; v_call: TRBV20-1; cdr3_nt: TGCAGTGCTTGGGGACAGGGGACCAATCAGCCCCAGCATTTT; cdr3_aa: CSAWGQGTNQPQHF
clone_size: few; d_call: NA; j_call: TRBJ1-1; v_call: TRBV12-3/TRBV12-4; cdr3_nt: TGTGCCAGCAGTCAACAGGGCGGCACTGAAGCTTTCTTT; cdr3_aa: CASSQQGGTEAFF
clone_size: NA; d_call: TRBD2; j_call: TRBJ2-6; v_call: TRBV27; cdr3_nt: TGTGCCAGCACTCTGGGGTTTCGCGGGAGGGCGGGGGCCAACGTCCTGACTTTC; cdr3_aa: CASTLGFRGRAGANVLTF
clone_size: NA; d_call: TRBD1; j_call: TRBJ1-4; v_call: TRBV9; cdr3_nt: TGTGCCAGCAGCGGTTCGGGACAGAATAATGAAAAACTGTTTTTT; cdr3_aa: CASSGSGQNNEKLFF
clone_size: NA; d_call: TRBD2; j_call: TRBJ2-2; v_call: TRBV2; cdr3_nt: TGTGCCAGCAGTCCCCTAGCGGGAGGGGTCACCGGGGAGCTGTTTTTT; cdr3_aa: CASSPLAGGVTGELFF
clone_size: few; d_call: TRBD1; j_call: TRBJ1-2; v_call: TRBV29-1; cdr3_nt: TGCAGCGTTCAGGGGGCGTCCGGCTACACCTTC; cdr3_aa: CSVQGASGYTF
clone_size: many; d_call: NA; j_call: TRBJ2-3; v_call: TRBV20-1; cdr3_nt: TGCAGTGCTAGGACAGATACGCAGTATTTT; cdr3_aa: CSARTDTQYF
clone_size: few; d_call: NA; j_call: TRBJ2-3; v_call: TRBV7-9; cdr3_nt: TGTGCCAGCAGGCTACGCGGGACAGCTGAAACAGATACGCAGTATTTT; cdr3_aa: CASRLRGTAETDTQYF
clone_size: NA; d_call: NA; j_call: TRBJ1-2; v_call: TRBV20-1; cdr3_nt: TGCAGTGCTAGTCCAGGGGCCAACTATGGCTACACCTTC; cdr3_aa: CSASPGANYGYTF
clone_size: few; d_call: NA; j_call: TRBJ2-7; v_call: TRBV11-2; cdr3_nt: TGTGCCAGCAGCGAGTCGACAGTGCAGTACTTC; cdr3_aa: CASSESTVQYF
clone_size: NA; d_call: NA; j_call: TRBJ2-7; v_call: TRBV6-1; cdr3_nt: TGTGCCAGCATCTTAGCGCTGCACTCCTACGAGCAGTACTTC; cdr3_aa: CASILALHSYEQYF
clone_size: few; d_call: NA; j_call: TRBJ2-7; v_call: TRBV7-2; cdr3_nt: TGTGCCAGCCGCCCGGAAAAGGGCGAGCAGTACTTC; cdr3_aa: CASRPEKGEQYF
clone_size: few; d_call: TRBD2; j_call: TRBJ2-3; v_call: TRBV6-2/TRBV6-3; cdr3_nt: TGTGCCAGCAGTTCCTCCAAAGGGACTAGCGGGAGGACAGATACGCAGTATTTT; cdr3_aa: CASSSSKGTSGRTDTQYF
clone_size: NA; d_call: TRBD1; j_call: TRBJ2-7; v_call: TRBV15; cdr3_nt: TGTGCCACCAGCTCACAGACAGGGGCCTACGAGCAGTACTTC; cdr3_aa: CATSSQTGAYEQYF
clone_size: few; d_call: NA; j_call: TRBJ2-1; v_call: TRBV9; cdr3_nt: TGTGCCAGCAGCCAGGGTCCCAACAATGAGCAGTTCTTC; cdr3_aa: CASSQGPNNEQFF
clone_size: NA; d_call: NA; j_call: TRBJ2-7; v_call: TRBV15; cdr3_nt: TGTGCCACCAGCAGAGATCTGGGTGGCTACGAGCAGTACTTC; cdr3_aa: CATSRDLGGYEQYF
clone_size: few; d_call: TRBD2; j_call: TRBJ2-1; v_call: TRBV9; cdr3_nt: TGTGCCAGCAGCTTCGGCCAGCGGGAGTACAATGAGCAGTTCTTC; cdr3_aa: CASSFGQREYNEQFF
clone_size: NA; d_call: TRBD1; j_call: TRBJ1-1; v_call: TRBV29-1; cdr3_nt: TGCAGCGTTGTGAAACAGGGGTGGGGCACTGAAGCTTTCTTT; cdr3_aa: CSVVKQGWGTEAFF
clone_size: NA; d_call: NA; j_call: TRBJ2-7; v_call: TRBV11-2; cdr3_nt: TGTGCCAGCAGCTTAGATGGGGGGAAGCAGTACTTC; cdr3_aa: CASSLDGGKQYF
clone_size: many; d_call: NA; j_call: TRBJ1-5; v_call: TRBV3-1; cdr3_nt: TGTGCCAGCAGCCAAGATGGGAGGGCCCAGCATTTT; cdr3_aa: CASSQDGRAQHF
clone_size: few; d_call: TRBD2; j_call: TRBJ2-3; v_call: TRBV7-9; cdr3_nt: TGTGCCAGCTCCCGGTCGGGGGGGCCAGATACGCAGTATTTT; cdr3_aa: CASSRSGGPDTQYF
clone_size: few; d_call: NA; j_call: TRBJ1-6; v_call: TRBV5-6; cdr3_nt: TGTGCCAGCAACATATACGGGGGTAATTCACCCCTCCACTTT; cdr3_aa: CASNIYGGNSPLHF
clone_size: NA; d_call: NA; j_call: TRBJ1-6; v_call: TRBV20-1; cdr3_nt: TGCAGTGCTAGAGATGGGGCCGGTTCACCCCTCCACTTT; cdr3_aa: CSARDGAGSPLHF
clone_size: many; d_call: TRBD1; j_call: TRBJ2-7; v_call: TRBV11-2; cdr3_nt: TGTGCCAGCAGCTTAGTGGGACAGGGGTTGAAAGGGAGATCCTACGAGCAGTACTTC; cdr3_aa: CASSLVGQGLKGRSYEQYF
clone_size: few; d_call: TRBD2; j_call: TRBJ2-1; v_call: TRBV24-1; cdr3_nt: TGTGCCACCAGTGACCCAGGACTAGCGGGGGGTTCCAATGAGCAGTTCTTC; cdr3_aa: CATSDPGLAGGSNEQFF
clone_size: NA; d_call: NA; j_call: TRBJ2-1; v_call: TRBV18; cdr3_nt: TGTGCCAGCTCACCAAATCTGGTCTCGGGATCTTTGTATGAGCAGTTCTTC; cdr3_aa: CASSPNLVSGSLYEQFF
clone_size: NA; d_call: TRBD1; j_call: TRBJ2-7; v_call: TRBV7-2; cdr3_nt: TGTGCCAGCAGCTTAGGGGGACAGCTTACCTACGAGCAGTACTTC; cdr3_aa: CASSLGGQLTYEQYF
clone_size: NA; d_call: NA; j_call: TRBJ2-3; v_call: TRBV9; cdr3_nt: TGTGCCAGCAGCGCTGGGGGGTTCAGCACAGATACGCAGTATTTT; cdr3_aa: CASSAGGFSTDTQYF
clone_size: few; d_call: NA; j_call: TRBJ1-6; v_call: TRBV3-1; cdr3_nt: TGTGCCAGCAGCCGCGATGGGGTTGGTAATTCACCCCTCCACTTT; cdr3_aa: CASSRDGVGNSPLHF
clone_size: NA; d_call: TRBD2; j_call: TRBJ2-7; v_call: TRBV5-1; cdr3_nt: TGCGCCAGCAGCATAATTGGGACTAGCGGACCTAGGACATGGTACTTC; cdr3_aa: CASSIIGTSGPRTWYF
clone_size: NA; d_call: TRBD2; j_call: TRBJ2-5; v_call: TRBV12-3/TRBV12-4; cdr3_nt: TGTGCCAGCAGTCGGACTAGCGGGAATGTGGGGACCCAGTACTTC; cdr3_aa: CASSRTSGNVGTQYF
clone_size: many; d_call: NA; j_call: TRBJ2-7; v_call: TRBV9; cdr3_nt: TGTGCCAGCAGCTCCACGAGCTCCTACGAGCAGTACTTC; cdr3_aa: CASSSTSSYEQYF
clone_size: NA; d_call: TRBD1; j_call: TRBJ2-7; v_call: TRBV27; cdr3_nt: TGTGCCAGCAGTTTATCGGGACAGGGCCTCTACGAGCAGTACTTC; cdr3_aa: CASSLSGQGLYEQYF
clone_size: NA; d_call: NA; j_call: TRBJ2-7; v_call: TRBV6-1; cdr3_nt: TGTGCCAGCAAGGGCAGGTCCTCCTACGAGCAGTACTTC; cdr3_aa: CASKGRSSYEQYF
clone_size: NA; d_call: NA; j_call: TRBJ2-1; v_call: TRBV6-5; cdr3_nt: TGTGCCAGCAGTTACTTTGCGGAACACAATGAGCAGTTCTTC; cdr3_aa: CASSYFAEHNEQFF
clone_size: NA; d_call: TRBD1; j_call: TRBJ2-3; v_call: TRBV27; cdr3_nt: TGTGCCAGCAGTTTCAGGGGGCAGGCAGATACGCAGTATTTT; cdr3_aa: CASSFRGQADTQYF
clone_size: NA; d_call: TRBD1; j_call: TRBJ2-7; v_call: TRBV7-9; cdr3_nt: TGTGCCAGCAGCCCTTGGACAGGCCAGGGTTCCTACGAGCAGTACTTC; cdr3_aa: CASSPWTGQGSYEQYF
clone_size: NA; d_call: NA; j_call: TRBJ2-1; v_call: TRBV5-1; cdr3_nt: TGCGTCAGCAGCCCACAGGGTTACAATGAGCAGTTCTTC; cdr3_aa: CVSSPQGYNEQFF
clone_size: few; d_call: NA; j_call: TRBJ1-2; v_call: TRBV7-8; cdr3_nt: TGTGCCAGCAGCTCCCCGGTAGGGAACTATGGCTACACCTTC; cdr3_aa: CASSSPVGNYGYTF
clone_size: many; d_call: NA; j_call: TRBJ2-2; v_call: TRBV12-3/TRBV12-4; cdr3_nt: TGTGCCAGCCGGCAGACCGGGGAGCTGTTTTTT; cdr3_aa: CASRQTGELFF
clone_size: few; d_call: NA; j_call: TRBJ2-3; v_call: TRBV7-8; cdr3_nt: TGTGCCAGCAGCTTAGCAGGAGGCTGGGTGAGCACAGATACGCAGTATTTT; cdr3_aa: CASSLAGGWVSTDTQYF
clone_size: many; d_call: NA; j_call: TRBJ1-3; v_call: TRBV2; cdr3_nt: TGTGCCAGCAGTGCGCTGGGCTCTGGAAACACCATATATTTT; cdr3_aa: CASSALGSGNTIYF